This entry lists 32 T cell receptor beta chains sequenced from one sample in a study of blood T cell repertoires in COVID-19. Some clones are missing from TCRdb's copy, which holds only in-frame ones; the method was immunoSEQ multiplex PCR. The table lists 300,000 to 350,000 clones, nearly 90% of them singletons. The sample taken for sequencing was PBMCs or T cells enriched from blood (not recorded which). The origin of the receptors is a woman between 18 and 29 years old with acute COVID-19.

The rearrangement links TRBV5-6 to TRBJ1-1; tentative D call: TRBD1 (6 bases). The CDR3 has 15 residues. CDR1 SGHDT and CDR2 YYEEEE come from the germline V gene. Trimming removed 1 base from V and 4 bases from J, with 14 bases in between. Here the CDR3 DNA reads TGTGCCAGCAGCTTGCCCCTTCAAGGGGGCACTGAAGCTTTCTTT. It yields the protein CASSLPLQGGTEAFF.

The V and J genes are TRBV24-1 and TRBJ2-7; TRBD1 is a possible D gene (5 bases). This CDR3 spans 14 amino acids. Per germline, CDR1 KGHDR and CDR2 SFDVKD. Trimming shortened V by 0 bases and J by 3 bases, and 8 bases separated the two germline ends. CDR3 loop: CATSDLTGDYEQYF. CDR3 in DNA: TGTGCCACCAGTGATTTGACAGGCGACTACGAGCAGTACTTC.

This sequence joins TRBV7-9 and TRBJ1-3; TRBD1 is a possible D gene (6 bases). V lost 5 bases and J 1 base, leaving 24 bases between the germline ends. Per germline, CDR1 SEHNR and CDR2 FQNEAQ (reference sequence). The length of the CDR3 is 19 residues. The CDR3 region is CASSPEYGSQGPSGNTIYF. CDR3 sequence (DNA): TGTGCCAGCAGCCCAGAATACGGATCACAGGGCCCTTCTGGAAACACCATATATTTT.

This chain connects TRBV9 to TRBJ2-5, with 8 bases lining up with TRBD2. Germline CDR1 reads SGDLS; CDR2 reads YYNGEE. The CDR3 extends over 16 amino acids. The trim removed 4 bases at V and 8 bases at J, leaving 16 bases unmatched. The CDR3 protein is CASSPKGSGTRETQYF. Here the CDR3 DNA reads TGTGCCAGCAGCCCTAAGGGCTCCGGGACTAGAGAAACCCAGTACTTC.

This clone is a singleton in its sample. V is TRBV4-2 and J is TRBJ2-1; the match to TRBD2 covers 8 bases. The CDR3 totals 17 residues. The trim removed 0 bases at V and 2 bases at J, leaving 6 bases unmatched. Germline CDR1 reads LGHNA; CDR2 reads YNFKEQ. The chain's CDR3 is CASSQDPSGSPYNEQFF. DNA for the CDR3: TGTGCCAGCAGCCAAGATCCCAGCGGGAGCCCCTACAATGAGCAGTTCTTC.

The chain couples TRBV5-8 to TRBJ2-3; the match to TRBD2 covers 9 bases. With 1 base clipped from V and 6 bases from J, the junction kept 6 bases outside the gene matches. The germline gives CDR1 SGHTS, CDR2 YDEGEE. The CDR3 is 15 residues long. In DNA form, the CDR3 reads TGTGCCAGCAGCTTGCTTAGCGGGAGTTCCGATACGCAGTATTTT. It is translated as CASSLLSGSSDTQYF. The variable domain in full, with the rest retrieved from reference TRBV5-8 and TRBJ2-3, is EAGVTQSPTHLIKTRGQQATLRCSPISGHTSVYWYQQALGLGLQFLLWYDEGEERNRGNFPPRFSGRQFPNYSSELNVNALELEDSALYLCASSLLSGSSDTQYFGPGTRLTVL.

The CDR3 spells CASSLGQYAGELFF. The CDR3 DNA reads TGTGCCAGCAGCTTAGGACAGTACGCCGGGGAGCTGTTTTTT. The genes are TRBV13 and TRBJ2-2; no reliable D call. The CDR3 length is 14 residues. The V and J ends lost 0 bases and 6 bases respectively, with 8 bases between them. The germline CDR1 and CDR2 sequences are PRHDT and FYEKMQ (reference sequence).

The chain uses TRBV10-3 and TRBJ1-1; 11 bases map to TRBD1. Germline V CDR1 and CDR2: ENHRY, SYGVKD. The CDR3 is 14 amino acids. Unmatched junction bases numbered 1, after V lost 3 bases and J lost 4 bases. CDR3 loop: CAISDGTGGTEAFF. CDR3 nucleotides: TGTGCCATCAGTGATGGGACAGGGGGCACTGAAGCTTTCTTT.

V and J are TRBV7-8 and TRBJ1-2; TRBD1 aligns across 8 bases. V lost 1 base, J lost 3 bases, and 4 bases stayed unmatched. Germline lookup yields CDR1 SGHVS and CDR2 FQNEAQ. The CDR3 runs 15 residues. The CDR3 reads CASSLGTGIDYGYTF. The CDR3 DNA sequence: TGTGCCAGCAGCTTAGGGACAGGGATCGACTATGGCTACACCTTC.

This clone was seen a single time. V usage is TRBV28 and J usage is TRBJ2-3; 9 bases match TRBD1. V lost 5 bases to trimming and J lost 0 bases; unmatched junction nucleotides: 9. CDR1 is MDHEN and CDR2 is SYDVKM in the germline V gene. CDR3 length equals 17 residues. CDR3 sequence (DNA): TGTGCCAGCAGTCTCTACAGGACAGGGGCTAGCACAGATACGCAGTATTTT. Its translation is CASSLYRTGASTDTQYF.

This chain joins TRBV4-2 and TRBJ1-1; 9 bases map to TRBD1. The CDR3 covers 16 residues. CDR1 and CDR2 from the germline V gene are LGHNA and YNFKEQ. V dropped 1 base and J dropped 5; count of bases not matched to a gene: 8. CDR3 DNA: TGTGCCAGCAGCCAAGTCGATGGGACAGGGCAAACTGAAGCTTTCTTT. As protein: CASSQVDGTGQTEAFF.

V and J are TRBV3-1 (or the pseudogene TRBV3-2) and TRBJ2-2; no clear D. The CDR3 spans 13 residues. V lost 2 bases, J lost 2 bases, and 3 bases lay in between. Germline V lookup: CDR1 LGHDT, CDR2 YNNKEL (reference sequence). CDR3 sequence reads: CASSQLNTGELFF. CDR3 bases: TGTGCCAGCAGCCAACTAAACACCGGGGAGCTGTTTTTT.

This chain uses TRBV9 with TRBJ2-1, with D possibly matching TRBD1 (6 bases). The V gene's germline CDR1 is SGDLS and CDR2 YYNGEE. Trimming took 3 bases from V and 9 from J, leaving 10 bases between them. The CDR3 covers 12 residues. The chain's CDR3 is CASSALGGEQFF. For the CDR3, the DNA is TGTGCCAGCAGCGCCCTAGGGGGTGAGCAGTTCTTC.

The chain is built from TRBV29-1 and TRBJ1-1; maybe TRBD1 (5 bases). Trimming stripped 6 bases from V and 0 bases from J, with 14 bases between. Germline values: CDR1 SQVTM, CDR2 ANQGSEA. The CDR3 sequence is 14 residues long. CDR3 in DNA: TGCAGCGTCGTGACAGTGTCTGTGAACACTGAAGCTTTCTTT. Its translation is CSVVTVSVNTEAFF.

V gene TRBV28 combines with J gene TRBJ2-7, with D hard to call. Looked up from germline, CDR1 is MDHEN and CDR2 is SYDVKM. With 3 bases removed from V and 0 bases from J, the gap between germline ends came to 9 bases. The CDR3 contains 14 residues. The CDR3, as DNA: TGTGCCAGCAGTTTGGTCCTAGGCTCCTACGAGCAGTACTTC. It codes for CASSLVLGSYEQYF. Full variable domain (remainder filled in from reference TRBV28 and TRBJ2-7): DVKVTQSSRYLVKRTGEKVFLECVQDMDHENMFWYRQDPGLGLRLIYFSYDVKMKEKGDIPEGYSVSREKKERFSLILESASTNQTSMYLCASSLVLGSYEQYFGPGTRLTVT.

The chain couples TRBV11-3 to TRBJ2-1; 12 bases agree with TRBD2. Germline CDR1 and CDR2: SGHNT and YENEEA. The CDR3 is 18 residues long. V shed 5 bases and J 5 bases; nucleotides not matched to a gene: 13. The CDR3 bases are TGTGCCAGCAGCCTGGGGGGGCTAGCGGGAGGGCCTCACAATGAGCAGTTCTTC. Amino acids: CASSLGGLAGGPHNEQFF.

The chain carries TRBV7-9 and TRBJ1-1; the D gene is possibly TRBD1 (6 bases). The CDR3 is 15 amino acids. Trimming removed 1 base from V and 3 bases from J, with 12 bases in between. Germline V gene lookup returns CDR1 SEHNR and CDR2 FQNEAQ (reference sequence). CDR3 sequence reads: CASSLVGAADTEAFF. The CDR3 DNA is TGTGCCAGCAGCTTAGTGGGGGCAGCGGACACTGAAGCTTTCTTT.

In this sample, this clone turned up once. The chain has TRBV27 and TRBJ2-2; the match to TRBD2 covers 14 bases. Germline V CDR1 and CDR2: MNHEY, SMNVEV (reference sequence). The V gene end was trimmed by 5 bases and the J gene end by 7 bases; junction bases not matched to a gene: 9. CDR3 length: 17 residues. CDR3 DNA: TGTGCCAGCAGTCGTCCCAGACTAGCGGGAGGGGTCGGGGAGCTGTTTTTT. Its protein is CASSRPRLAGGVGELFF.

This rearrangement joins TRBV9 to TRBJ1-1; 8 nucleotides match TRBD1. CDR3 size: 14 residues. Germline CDR1 is SGDLS and CDR2 is YYNGEE. Trimming removed 3 bases from V and 3 bases from J; junction bases left unmatched: 4. DNA of the CDR3: TGTGCCAGCAGCGAACAGGGGGAGGACACTGAAGCTTTCTTT. Amino acids: CASSEQGEDTEAFF. The full variable domain, rest sourced from reference TRBV9 and TRBJ1-1, is DSGVTQTPKHLITATGQRVTLRCSPRSGDLSVYWYQQSLDQGLQFLIQYYNGEERAKGNILERFSAQQFPDLHSELNLSSLELGDSALYFCASSEQGEDTEAFFGQGTRLTVV.

This clone appeared a single time. The chain couples TRBV7-8 to TRBJ2-1; 11 positions agree with TRBD2. The CDR3 totals 16 residues. Germline V gives CDR1 SGHVS, CDR2 FQNEAQ. After removal of 5 bases from V and 7 bases from J, the junction contained 10 bases not matched to a gene. The CDR3 loop reads CASSPQTSGIGNEQFF. CDR3 bases: TGTGCCAGCAGCCCCCAGACTAGCGGGATAGGTAATGAGCAGTTCTTC.

The gene calls are TRBV2 and TRBJ1-1; D gene unclear. CDR1 SNHLY and CDR2 FYNNEI come from the germline V gene. The CDR3 totals 13 residues. Between the trimmed V and J ends, which lost 2 bases and 3 bases, there was a span of 7 bases. CDR3 sequence (DNA): TGTGCCAGCAGTGAATCCCCCGACACTGAAGCTTTCTTT. It translates to CASSESPDTEAFF.

This chain connects TRBV6-5 to TRBJ1-1, with D perhaps TRBD1 (5 bases). The germline V and J ends were trimmed by 2 bases and 3 bases, with 10 bases remaining between them. CDR1 is MNHEY and CDR2 is SVGAGI in the germline V gene. The CDR3 is 14 amino acids. This chain's CDR3 is CASSYRGADTEAFF. CDR3 sequence (DNA): TGTGCCAGCAGTTACAGGGGTGCGGACACTGAAGCTTTCTTT.

With respect to this clone: This sample also contains other DNA sequences that code for the same CDR3. This chain joins TRBV18 and TRBJ1-1, with D unresolved. Germline lookup yields CDR1 KGHSH and CDR2 LQKENI. The CDR3 sequence is 13 residues long. V was pared by 2 bases and J by 2 bases, with 6 bases between. The CDR3 region is CASSPGRNTEAFF. CDR3 nucleotides: TGTGCCAGCTCACCAGGGAGAAACACTGAAGCTTTCTTT. Full variable domain (remainder filled in from reference TRBV18 and TRBJ1-1): NAGVMQNPRHLVRRRGQEARLRCSPMKGHSHVYWYRQLPEEGLKFMVYLQKENIIDESGMPKERFSAEFPKEGPSILRIQQVVRGDSAAYFCASSPGRNTEAFFGQGTRLTVV.

The V call is TRBV18, the J call TRBJ2-1, with 12 positions matching TRBD2. Unmatched junction bases numbered 5, after V lost 6 bases and J lost 8 bases. The CDR3 is made up of 14 amino acids. CDR1 KGHSH and CDR2 LQKENI come from the germline V gene. The CDR3 sequence: CASSLTSGSDEQFF. CDR3 DNA: TGTGCCAGCTCCCTGACTAGCGGGAGTGATGAGCAGTTCTTC.

The rearrangement joins TRBV28 to TRBJ2-7, with 10 bases that match TRBD2. In germline, CDR1 is MDHEN, CDR2 SYDVKM. V shed 5 bases, J shed 6 bases, and the junction held 10 bases outside the gene matches. This CDR3 spans 15 amino acids. The CDR3 DNA reads TGTGCCAGCAGTGGATTGAGCGGGAGGGACCGCGAGCAGTACTTC. Its protein is CASSGLSGRDREQYF. The whole variable domain, filled in from reference TRBV28 and TRBJ2-7, reads DVKVTQSSRYLVKRTGEKVFLECVQDMDHENMFWYRQDPGLGLRLIYFSYDVKMKEKGDIPEGYSVSREKKERFSLILESASTNQTSMYLCASSGLSGRDREQYFGPGTRLTVT.

The rearrangement joins TRBV7-9 to TRBJ2-7; D not resolved. The V gene lost 5 bases and the J gene lost 4 bases, with 6 bases spanning the gap. The CDR3 spans 11 residues. Per germline, CDR1 SEHNR and CDR2 FQNEAQ (reference sequence). The CDR3 protein is CASSPEYEQYF. CDR3 DNA: TGTGCCAGCAGCCCTGAGTACGAGCAGTACTTC.

The chain recombines TRBV3-1 (or the pseudogene TRBV3-2) with TRBJ2-7; TRBD2 matches at 9 bases. Per germline, CDR1 LGHDT and CDR2 YNNKEL (reference sequence). The CDR3 is made up of 14 amino acids. Unmatched junction bases numbered 5, after V lost 4 bases and J lost 4 bases. The chain's CDR3 is CASSRAGGEYEQYF. CDR3 nucleotide sequence: TGTGCCAGCAGCCGGGCGGGAGGGGAATACGAGCAGTACTTC.

The gene calls are TRBV28 and TRBJ2-7; the D gene is possibly TRBD2 (5 bases). V was shortened by 8 bases and J by 4 bases, with 21 bases between the two germline ends. Germline CDR1 is MDHEN and CDR2 is SYDVKM. The CDR3 spans 15 residues. In DNA form, the CDR3 reads TGTGCCAGCCGAGCAATCGCCCGGGGAGCGTACGAGCAGTACTTC. Protein sequence: CASRAIARGAYEQYF.

V usage is TRBV30 and J usage is TRBJ1-6; a possible D gene is TRBD1 (6 bases). Trimming removed 5 bases from V and 1 base from J, with 12 bases in between. The CDR3 has 15 residues. Germline V CDR1 and CDR2: GTSNPN, SVGIG (reference sequence). For the CDR3, the DNA is TGTGCCTGGCGGGTAGGGGGTTCCTATAATTCACCCCTCCACTTT. This translates into CAWRVGGSYNSPLHF.

This sequence joins TRBV6-5 and TRBJ1-2, with TRBD1 matching over 9 bases. The CDR3 has 14 amino acids. From germline, CDR1 is MNHEY and CDR2 SVGAGI. V lost 6 bases to trimming and J lost 8 bases; unmatched junction nucleotides: 10. This CDR3 reads CASSPRDRDWGYTF. The DNA for the CDR3 is TGTGCCAGCAGCCCCCGGGACAGGGACTGGGGCTACACCTTC.

The CDR3 reads CASRESLMNTGELFF. CDR3 bases: TGCGCCAGCAGGGAGAGCCTAATGAACACCGGGGAGCTGTTTTTT. V usage is TRBV5-1 and J usage is TRBJ2-2; D unresolved. Germline V gene sequence: CDR1 SGHRS, CDR2 YFSETQ. This CDR3 has 15 residues. V gave up 5 bases and J gave up 1 base, with 12 bases separating them. Full variable domain (rest looked up from reference TRBV5-1 and TRBJ2-2): KAGVTQTPRYLIKTRGQQVTLSCSPISGHRSVSWYQQTPGQGLQFLFEYFSETQRNKGNFPGRFSGRQFSNSRSEMNVSTLELGDSALYLCASRESLMNTGELFFGEGSRLTVL.

Written as DNA, the CDR3 is TGTGCCAGCATCCGGGACAGGGTCTCCTACGAGCAGTACTTC. Translating gives CASIRDRVSYEQYF. This sequence joins TRBV6-5 and TRBJ2-7, with 9 positions matching TRBD1. Germline V gene lookup returns CDR1 MNHEY and CDR2 SVGAGI. V lost 7 bases to trimming and J lost 0 bases; unmatched junction nucleotides: 4. The CDR3 consists of 14 residues.